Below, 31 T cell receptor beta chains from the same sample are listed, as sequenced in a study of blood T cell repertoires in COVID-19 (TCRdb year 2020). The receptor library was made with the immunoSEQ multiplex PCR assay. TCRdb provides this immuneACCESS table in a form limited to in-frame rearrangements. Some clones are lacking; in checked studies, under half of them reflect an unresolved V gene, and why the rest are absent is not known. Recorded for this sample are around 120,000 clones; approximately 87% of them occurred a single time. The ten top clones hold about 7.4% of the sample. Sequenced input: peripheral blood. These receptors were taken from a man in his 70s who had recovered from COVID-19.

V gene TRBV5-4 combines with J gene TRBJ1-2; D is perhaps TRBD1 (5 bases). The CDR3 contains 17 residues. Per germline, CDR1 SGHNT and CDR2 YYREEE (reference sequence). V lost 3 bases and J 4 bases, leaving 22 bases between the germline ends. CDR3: CASSSGGIGGGFYGYTF. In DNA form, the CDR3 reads TGTGCCAGCAGCTCTGGAGGGATTGGGGGAGGATTCTATGGCTACACCTTC.

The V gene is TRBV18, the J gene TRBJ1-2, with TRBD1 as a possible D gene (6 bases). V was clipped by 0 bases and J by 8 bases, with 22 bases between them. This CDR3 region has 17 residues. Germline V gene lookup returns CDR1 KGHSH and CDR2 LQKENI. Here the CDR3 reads CASSPPTGGAVWRGYTF. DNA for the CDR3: TGTGCCAGCTCACCACCGACAGGAGGCGCCGTTTGGAGGGGCTACACCTTC.

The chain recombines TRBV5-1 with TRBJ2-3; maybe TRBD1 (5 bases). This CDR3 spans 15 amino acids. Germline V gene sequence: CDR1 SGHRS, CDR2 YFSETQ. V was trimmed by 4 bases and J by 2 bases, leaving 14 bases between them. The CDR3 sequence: CASSTPRGTTDTQYF. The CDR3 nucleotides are TGCGCCAGCAGCACGCCAAGGGGAACCACAGATACGCAGTATTTT.

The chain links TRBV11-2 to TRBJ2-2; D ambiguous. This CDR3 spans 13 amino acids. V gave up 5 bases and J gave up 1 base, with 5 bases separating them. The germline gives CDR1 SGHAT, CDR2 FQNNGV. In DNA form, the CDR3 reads TGTGCCAGCAGCCCTAAGAACACCGGGGAGCTGTTTTTT. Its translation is CASSPKNTGELFF.

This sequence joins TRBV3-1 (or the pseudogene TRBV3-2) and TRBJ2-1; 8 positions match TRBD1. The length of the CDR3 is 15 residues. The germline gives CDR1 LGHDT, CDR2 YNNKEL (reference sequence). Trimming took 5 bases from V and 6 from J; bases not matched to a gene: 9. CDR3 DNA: TGTGCCAGCAGCTCAACGGACAGGGTGGGCAATGAGCAGTTCTTC. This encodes CASSSTDRVGNEQFF.

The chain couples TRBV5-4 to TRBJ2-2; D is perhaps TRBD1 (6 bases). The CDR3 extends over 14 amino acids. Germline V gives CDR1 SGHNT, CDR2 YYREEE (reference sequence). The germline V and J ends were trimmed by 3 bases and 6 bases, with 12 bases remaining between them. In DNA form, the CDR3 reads TGTGCCAGCAGCTCACAGGGCGGCGCCGGGGAGCTGTTTTTT. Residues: CASSSQGGAGELFF.

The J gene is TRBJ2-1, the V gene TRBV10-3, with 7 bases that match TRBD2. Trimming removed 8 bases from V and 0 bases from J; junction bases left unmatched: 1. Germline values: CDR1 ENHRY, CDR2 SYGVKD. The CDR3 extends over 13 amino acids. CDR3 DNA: TGTGCCATCGCTAGCGGCTCCTACAATGAGCAGTTCTTC. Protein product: CAIASGSYNEQFF.

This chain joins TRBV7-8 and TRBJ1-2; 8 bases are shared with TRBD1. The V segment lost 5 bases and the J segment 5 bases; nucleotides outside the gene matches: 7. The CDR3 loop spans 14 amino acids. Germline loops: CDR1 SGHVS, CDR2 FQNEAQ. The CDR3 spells CASSPGTGRYGYTF. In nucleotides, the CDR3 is TGTGCCAGCAGCCCGGGGACAGGAAGATATGGCTACACCTTC.

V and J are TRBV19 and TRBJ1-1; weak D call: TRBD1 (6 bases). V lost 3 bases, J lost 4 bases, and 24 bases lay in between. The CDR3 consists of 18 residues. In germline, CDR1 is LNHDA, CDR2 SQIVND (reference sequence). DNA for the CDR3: TGTGCCAGTAGTATCGGTGGGGGGGCCCGGGGAGAGAGCACTGAAGCTTTCTTT. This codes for CASSIGGGARGESTEAFF.

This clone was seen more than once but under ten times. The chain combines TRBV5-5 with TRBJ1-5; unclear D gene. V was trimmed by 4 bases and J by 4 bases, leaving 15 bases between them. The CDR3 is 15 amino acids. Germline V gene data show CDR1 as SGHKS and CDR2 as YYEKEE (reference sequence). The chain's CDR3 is CASSARTGRNQPQHF. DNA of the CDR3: TGTGCCAGCAGCGCCCGGACTGGGAGGAATCAGCCCCAGCATTTT.

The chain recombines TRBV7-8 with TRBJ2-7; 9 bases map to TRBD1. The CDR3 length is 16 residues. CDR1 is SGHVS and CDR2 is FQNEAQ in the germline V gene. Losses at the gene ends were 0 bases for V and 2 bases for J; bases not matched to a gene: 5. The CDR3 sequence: CASSLASTGGAYEQYF. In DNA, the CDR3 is TGTGCCAGCAGCTTAGCTTCGACAGGGGGGGCCTACGAGCAGTACTTC.

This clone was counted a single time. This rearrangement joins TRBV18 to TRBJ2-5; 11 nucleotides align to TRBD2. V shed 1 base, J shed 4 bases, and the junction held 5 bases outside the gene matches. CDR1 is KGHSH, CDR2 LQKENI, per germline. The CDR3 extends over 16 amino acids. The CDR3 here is CASSPRGLAGLETQYF. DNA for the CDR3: TGTGCCAGCTCACCACGCGGACTAGCGGGTTTAGAGACCCAGTACTTC.

The CDR3: CASSLGAPEQFF. CDR3 sequence (DNA): TGCGCCAGCAGCTTGGGCGCTCCCGAGCAGTTCTTC. The chain recombines TRBV5-1 with TRBJ2-1; the D is unclear. The V end lost 0 bases, the J end lost 10 bases, and 8 bases lay between the germline ends. Per the germline V gene, CDR1 is SGHRS and CDR2 is YFSETQ. This CDR3 has 12 residues.

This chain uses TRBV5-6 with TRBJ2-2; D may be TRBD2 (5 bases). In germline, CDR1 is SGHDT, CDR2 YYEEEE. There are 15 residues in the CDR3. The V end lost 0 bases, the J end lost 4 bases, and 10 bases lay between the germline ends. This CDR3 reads CASSLGLSRTGELFF. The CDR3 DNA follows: TGTGCCAGCAGCTTGGGACTAAGTCGCACCGGGGAGCTGTTTTTT.

The CDR3 DNA reads as TGCGCCAGCAGCCCAGACAGCCGGCACTCTGGGGCCAACGTCCTGACTTTC. Translating it yields CASSPDSRHSGANVLTF. The chain couples TRBV5-1 to TRBJ2-6, with TRBD1 as a possible D gene (5 bases). Trimming removed 4 bases from V and 0 bases from J, with 14 bases in between. Germline lookup yields CDR1 SGHRS and CDR2 YFSETQ. This CDR3 region has 17 residues.

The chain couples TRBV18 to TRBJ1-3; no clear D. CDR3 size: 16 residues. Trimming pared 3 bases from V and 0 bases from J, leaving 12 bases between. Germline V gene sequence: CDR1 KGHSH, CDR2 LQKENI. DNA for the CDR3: TGTGCCAGCTCACCTCCGGACGGACTCTCTGGAAACACCATATATTTT. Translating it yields CASSPPDGLSGNTIYF.

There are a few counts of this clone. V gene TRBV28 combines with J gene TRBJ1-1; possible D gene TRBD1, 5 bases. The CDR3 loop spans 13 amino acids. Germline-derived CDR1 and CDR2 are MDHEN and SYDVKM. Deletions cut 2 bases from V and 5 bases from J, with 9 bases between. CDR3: CASSLLRDTEAFF. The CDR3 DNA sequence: TGTGCCAGCAGTTTACTCAGGGATACTGAAGCTTTCTTT.

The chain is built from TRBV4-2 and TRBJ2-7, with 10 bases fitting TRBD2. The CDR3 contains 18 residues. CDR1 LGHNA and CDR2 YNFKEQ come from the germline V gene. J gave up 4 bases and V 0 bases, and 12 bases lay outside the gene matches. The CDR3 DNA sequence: TGTGCCAGCAGCCAAGATGTGGACTCTAGCGGGAGTCGATACGAGCAGTACTTC. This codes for CASSQDVDSSGSRYEQYF.

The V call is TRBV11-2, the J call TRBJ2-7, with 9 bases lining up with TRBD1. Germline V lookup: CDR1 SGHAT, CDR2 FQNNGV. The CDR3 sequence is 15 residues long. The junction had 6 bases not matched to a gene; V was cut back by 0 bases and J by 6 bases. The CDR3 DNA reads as TGTGCCAGCAGCTTAGAGGTGGACAGGGGCGGCGAGCAGTACTTC. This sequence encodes CASSLEVDRGGEQYF. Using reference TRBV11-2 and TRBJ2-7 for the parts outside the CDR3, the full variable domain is EAGVAQSPRYKIIEKRQSVAFWCNPISGHATLYWYQQILGQGPKLLIQFQNNGVVDDSQLPKDRFSAERLKGVDSTLKIQPAKLEDSAVYLCASSLEVDRGGEQYFGPGTRLTVT.

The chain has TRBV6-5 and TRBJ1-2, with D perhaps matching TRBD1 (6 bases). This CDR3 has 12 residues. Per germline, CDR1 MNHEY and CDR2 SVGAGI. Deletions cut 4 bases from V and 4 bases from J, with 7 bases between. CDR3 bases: TGTGCCAGCAGTTCGGACAGCTATGGCTACACCTTC. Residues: CASSSDSYGYTF.

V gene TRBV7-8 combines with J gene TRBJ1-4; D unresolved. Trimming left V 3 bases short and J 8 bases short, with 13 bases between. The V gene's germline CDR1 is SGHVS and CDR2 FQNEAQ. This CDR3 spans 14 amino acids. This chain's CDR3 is CASSFAPREEKLFF. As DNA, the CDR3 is TGTGCCAGCAGCTTCGCTCCTCGGGAGGAAAAACTGTTTTTT.

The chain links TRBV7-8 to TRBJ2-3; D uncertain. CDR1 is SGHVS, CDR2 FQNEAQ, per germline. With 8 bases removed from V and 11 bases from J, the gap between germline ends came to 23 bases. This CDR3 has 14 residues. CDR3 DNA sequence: TGTGCCAGCGCCCCGGCAGTGGCTGGCGGAGTGCAGTATTTT. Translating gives CASAPAVAGGVQYF.

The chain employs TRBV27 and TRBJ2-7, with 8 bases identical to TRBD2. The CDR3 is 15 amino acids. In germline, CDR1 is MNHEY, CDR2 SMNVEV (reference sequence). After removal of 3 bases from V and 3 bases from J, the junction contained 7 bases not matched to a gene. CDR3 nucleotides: TGTGCCAGCAGTTTCCACATAGCGGGACTCTACGAGCAGTACTTC. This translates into CASSFHIAGLYEQYF.

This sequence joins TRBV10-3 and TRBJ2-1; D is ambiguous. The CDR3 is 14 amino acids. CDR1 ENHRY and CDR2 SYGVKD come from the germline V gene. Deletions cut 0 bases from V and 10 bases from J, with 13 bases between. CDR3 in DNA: TGTGCCATCAGTGAGTCGATCCCCATACACGAGCAGTTCTTC. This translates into CAISESIPIHEQFF.

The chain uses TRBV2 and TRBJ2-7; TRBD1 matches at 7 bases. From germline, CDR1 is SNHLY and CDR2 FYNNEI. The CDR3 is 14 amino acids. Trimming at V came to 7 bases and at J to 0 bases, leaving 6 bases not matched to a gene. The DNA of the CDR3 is TGTGCCAGCACCGGGACAGCGAGCTCCTACGAGCAGTACTTC. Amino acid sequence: CASTGTASSYEQYF.

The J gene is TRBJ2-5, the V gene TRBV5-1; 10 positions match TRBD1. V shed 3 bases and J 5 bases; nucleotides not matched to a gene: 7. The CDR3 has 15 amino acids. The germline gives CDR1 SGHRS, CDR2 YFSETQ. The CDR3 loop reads CASSSPGQGLETQYF. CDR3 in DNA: TGCGCCAGCAGCTCTCCGGGACAGGGGTTGGAGACCCAGTACTTC.

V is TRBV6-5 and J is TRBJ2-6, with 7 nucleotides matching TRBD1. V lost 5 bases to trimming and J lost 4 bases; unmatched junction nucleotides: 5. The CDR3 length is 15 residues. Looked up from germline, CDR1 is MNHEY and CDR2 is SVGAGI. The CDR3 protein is CASSTRDSGANVLTF. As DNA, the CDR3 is TGTGCCAGCAGTACCCGGGACAGCGGGGCCAACGTCCTGACTTTC.

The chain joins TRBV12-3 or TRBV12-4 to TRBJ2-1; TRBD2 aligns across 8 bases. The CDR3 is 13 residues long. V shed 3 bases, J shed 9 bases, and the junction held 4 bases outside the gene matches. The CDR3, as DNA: TGTGCCAGCAGTTTGGGACTAGTACGTGAGCAGTTCTTC. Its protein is CASSLGLVREQFF.

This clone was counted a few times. Here the CDR3 reads CASSIRGTANTGELFF. In nucleotides, the CDR3 is TGTGCCAGTAGTATCCGGGGGACAGCGAACACCGGGGAGCTGTTTTTT. The genes are TRBV19 and TRBJ2-2; tentatively, D is TRBD1 (7 bases). Germline assignment: CDR1 LNHDA and CDR2 SQIVND (reference sequence). This CDR3 has 16 residues. Trimming pared 3 bases from V and 0 bases from J, leaving 11 bases between.

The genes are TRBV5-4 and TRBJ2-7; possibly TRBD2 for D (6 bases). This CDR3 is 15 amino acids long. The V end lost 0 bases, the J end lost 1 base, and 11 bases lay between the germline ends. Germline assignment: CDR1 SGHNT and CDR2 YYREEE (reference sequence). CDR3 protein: CASSLGDSGSYEQYF. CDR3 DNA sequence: TGTGCCAGCAGCTTGGGTGATAGCGGATCCTACGAGCAGTACTTC. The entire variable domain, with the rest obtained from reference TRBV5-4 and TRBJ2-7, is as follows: ETGVTQSPTHLIKTRGQQVTLRCSSQSGHNTVSWYQQALGQGPQFIFQYYREEENGRGNFPPRFSGLQFPNYSSELNVNALELDDSALYLCASSLGDSGSYEQYFGPGTRLTVT.

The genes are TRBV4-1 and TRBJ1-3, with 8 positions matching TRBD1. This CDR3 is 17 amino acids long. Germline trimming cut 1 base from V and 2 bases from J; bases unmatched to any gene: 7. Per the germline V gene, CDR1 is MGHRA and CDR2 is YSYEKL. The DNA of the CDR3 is TGCGCCAGCAGCCAAGCTTTTACGGACAGGGCTGGAAACACCATATATTTT. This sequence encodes CASSQAFTDRAGNTIYF.